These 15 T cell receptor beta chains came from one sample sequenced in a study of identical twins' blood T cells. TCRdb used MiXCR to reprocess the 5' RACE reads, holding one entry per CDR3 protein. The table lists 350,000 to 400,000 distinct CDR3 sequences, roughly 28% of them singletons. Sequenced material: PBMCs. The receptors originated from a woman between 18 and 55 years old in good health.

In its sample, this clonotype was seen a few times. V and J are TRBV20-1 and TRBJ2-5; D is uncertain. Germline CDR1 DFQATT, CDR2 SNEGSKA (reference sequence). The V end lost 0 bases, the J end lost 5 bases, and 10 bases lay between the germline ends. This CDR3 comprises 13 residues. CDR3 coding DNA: TGCAGTGCTAGAGAGGGCGTTTGGGAGACCCAGTACTTC. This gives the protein CSAREGVWETQYF.

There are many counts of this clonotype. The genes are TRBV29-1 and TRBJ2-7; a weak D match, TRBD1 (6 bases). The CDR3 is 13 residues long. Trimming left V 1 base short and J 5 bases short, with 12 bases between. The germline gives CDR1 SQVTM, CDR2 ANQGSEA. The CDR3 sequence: CSVEVLTGHEQYF. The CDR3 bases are TGCAGCGTTGAAGTTCTCACAGGGCACGAGCAGTACTTC.

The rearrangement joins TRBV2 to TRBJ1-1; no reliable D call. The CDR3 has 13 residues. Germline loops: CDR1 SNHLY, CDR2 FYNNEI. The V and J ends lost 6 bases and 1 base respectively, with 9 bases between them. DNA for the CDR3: TGTGCCAGCAGAGTCGGACGGAACACTGAAGCTTTCTTT. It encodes CASRVGRNTEAFF.

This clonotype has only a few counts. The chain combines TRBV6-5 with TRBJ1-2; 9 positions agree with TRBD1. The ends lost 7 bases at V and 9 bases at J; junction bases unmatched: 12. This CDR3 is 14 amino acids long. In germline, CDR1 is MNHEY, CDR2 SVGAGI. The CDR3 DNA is TGTGCCAGCATTAGTACAGGGGGCCGGTCTAGCTACACCTTC. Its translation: CASISTGGRSSYTF.

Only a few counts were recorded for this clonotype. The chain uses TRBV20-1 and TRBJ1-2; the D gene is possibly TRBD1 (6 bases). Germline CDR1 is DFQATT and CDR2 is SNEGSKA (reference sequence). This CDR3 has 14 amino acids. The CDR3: CTPWSRGGAYGYTF. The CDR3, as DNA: TGCACTCCGTGGAGTAGGGGGGGCGCCTATGGCTACACCTTC.

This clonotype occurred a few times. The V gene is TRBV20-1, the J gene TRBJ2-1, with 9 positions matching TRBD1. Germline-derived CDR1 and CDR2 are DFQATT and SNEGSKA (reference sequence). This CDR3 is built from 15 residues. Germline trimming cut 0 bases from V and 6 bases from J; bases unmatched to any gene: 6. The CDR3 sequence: CSARDGGQGSNEQFF. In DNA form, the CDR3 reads TGCAGTGCTAGAGATGGGGGACAGGGAAGCAATGAGCAGTTCTTC.

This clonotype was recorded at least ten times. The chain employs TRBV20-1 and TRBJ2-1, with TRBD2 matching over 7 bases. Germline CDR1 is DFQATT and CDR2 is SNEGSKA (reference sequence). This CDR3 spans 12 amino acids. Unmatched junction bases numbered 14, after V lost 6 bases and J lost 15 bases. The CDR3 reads CSAMNIRGDLFF. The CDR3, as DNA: TGCAGTGCGATGAACATTCGGGGGGATTTGTTCTTC.

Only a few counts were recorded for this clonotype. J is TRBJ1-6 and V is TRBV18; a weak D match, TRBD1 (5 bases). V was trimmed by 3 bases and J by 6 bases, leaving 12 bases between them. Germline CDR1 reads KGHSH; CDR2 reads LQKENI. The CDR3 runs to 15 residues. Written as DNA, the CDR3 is TGTGCCAGCTCACCGACGGGGCCACCTAATTCACCCCTCCACTTT. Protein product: CASSPTGPPNSPLHF.

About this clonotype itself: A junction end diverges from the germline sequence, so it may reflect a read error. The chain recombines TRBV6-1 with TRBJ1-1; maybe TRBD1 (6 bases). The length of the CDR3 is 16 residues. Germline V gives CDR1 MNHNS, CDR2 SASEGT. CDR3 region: CASSEGPLRGNAEAFF. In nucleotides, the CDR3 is TGTGCCAGCAGTGAAGGGCCCCTTAGGGGGAACGCTGAAGCTTTCTTT.

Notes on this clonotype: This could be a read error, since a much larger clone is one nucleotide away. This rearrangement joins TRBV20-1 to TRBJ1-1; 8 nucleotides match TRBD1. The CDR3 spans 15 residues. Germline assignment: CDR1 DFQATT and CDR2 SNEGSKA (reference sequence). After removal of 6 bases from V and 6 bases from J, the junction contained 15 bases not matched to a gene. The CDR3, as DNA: TGCAGTGCGCCGCTTTACCGGGACAGGTTTTCTGAAGCTTTCTTT. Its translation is CSAPLYRDRFSEAFF.

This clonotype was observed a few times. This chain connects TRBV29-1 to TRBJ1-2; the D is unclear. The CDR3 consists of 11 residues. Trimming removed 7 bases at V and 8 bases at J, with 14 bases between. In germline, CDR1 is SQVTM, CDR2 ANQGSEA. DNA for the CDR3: TGCAGCGGGGCTAATGGCGCCGGCTACACCTTC. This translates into CSGANGAGYTF.

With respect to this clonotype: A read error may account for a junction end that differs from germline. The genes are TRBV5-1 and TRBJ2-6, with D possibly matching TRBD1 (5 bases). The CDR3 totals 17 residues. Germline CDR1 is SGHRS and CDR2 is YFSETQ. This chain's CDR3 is CASSLTGANSGANVLAF. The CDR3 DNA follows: TGCGCCAGCAGCTTGACCGGAGCAAACTCTGGGGCCAACGTCCTGGCTTTC.

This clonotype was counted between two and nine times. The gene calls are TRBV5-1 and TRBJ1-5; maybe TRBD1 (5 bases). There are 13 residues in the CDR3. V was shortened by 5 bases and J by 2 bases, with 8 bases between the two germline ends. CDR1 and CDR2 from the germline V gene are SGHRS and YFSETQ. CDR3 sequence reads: CASREGGNQPQHF. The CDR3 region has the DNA TGCGCCAGCAGGGAAGGGGGCAATCAGCCCCAGCATTTT.

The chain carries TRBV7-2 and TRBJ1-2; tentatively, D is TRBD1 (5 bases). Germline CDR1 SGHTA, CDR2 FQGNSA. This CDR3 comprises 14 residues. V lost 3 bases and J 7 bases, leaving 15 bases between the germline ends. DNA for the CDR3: TGTGCCAGCAGCTTTAACGGCAGGGCGACTGGCTACACCTTC. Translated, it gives CASSFNGRATGYTF.

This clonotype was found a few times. CDR3 in amino acids: CSGFRGEAFF. The CDR3 DNA follows: TGCAGTGGGTTCAGGGGGGAAGCTTTCTTT. The chain recombines TRBV20-1 with TRBJ1-1; 7 nucleotides match TRBD1. Per the germline V gene, CDR1 is DFQATT and CDR2 is SNEGSKA (reference sequence). V was pared by 7 bases and J by 8 bases, with 4 bases of the junction left unmatched. The CDR3 is 10 amino acids.